Sequencing of this TCR beta chain was carried out in a study of blood T cell repertoires in COVID-19 (dated by TCRdb to 2018 to 2020). With respect to the entire study: Collaborator samples came from the United States, Italy and Spain and covered acute and convalescent phases of COVID-19. The material from the prospective study consisted of cDNA or gDNA derived from T cells, B-cell-depleted T cells, or PBMCs. Deeply sampled blood TCRbeta repertoires from subjects exposed to, actively infected with, or recovered from COVID-19 were included in the dataset. A freely available public database, intended as a resource for researchers studying the immune response to SARS-CoV-2, is where the repertoires were released. The samples were drawn from the first 160 participants of the ongoing ImmuneRACE study and from roughly 1,300 subjects provided by 6 global collaborators. A de-identified subject ID, COVID-19 status, age in years and sex were almost always included in the sample metadata. Where HLA class I and class II types were available, the types were taken from metadata supplied by the sample provider, not from assay-based typing.

V loses 8 bases of germline sequence and J loses 1 base, and the interval between the two ends is 8 bases. The CDR3 measures 13 amino acids from cysteine to phenylalanine. Only CDR3 DNA remains: 39 bases, in frame from the first base. As encoded in the germline V gene, CDR1 is LGHNT while CDR2 is FRNRAP. Overall results and qualifications from the work: The amount of clinical and demographic metadata varied by source and participant and was provided uncurated.

Whole blood was collected in K2EDTA tubes by collaborating institutions according to the institutions' own protocols. For TCRbeta analysis, collaborator samples were shipped as frozen whole blood, as isolated PBMCs, or as DNA extracted from either sample type. The immunoSEQ Assay, a bias-controlled multiplex PCR, was used to amplify TCRbeta CDR3 regions from genomic DNA. Under the source paper's analysis protocol: Within the assay, amplification of reference gene primers was used to estimate how many nucleated cells each sample contained. Sequence reads were collapsed and filtered to measure the absolute abundance of every unique TCRbeta CDR3 rearrangement. For each sample, productive Simpson clonality was calculated as the square root of Simpson's diversity index over productive rearrangements. TCRdb's version of the immuneACCESS table is confined to in-frame rearrangements and falls short of the full clone set. An unresolved V gene accounts for under half of the shortfall where checked; the remainder is of unknown origin. V, J and clone size were drawn from that table, and D and trimming were deduced from the DNA. The table for this sample lists approximately 80,000 clones; approximately 78% of them were counted only once. The top ten hold 27% of the sample.

A note on this clone: The antigen this receptor binds is unknown. No base qualities exist here, and no much larger clone lies one base off it.

The sequenced material came from peripheral blood. The receptor's source is a human donor in a cohort sampled during active COVID-19. The rearranged segments are TRBV12-5 and TRBJ2-2, with no D gene named confidently. The CDR3 sequence is CASRGLNTGELFF. The nucleotide sequence is given as TGTGCTAGTAGAGGTTTGAACACCGGGGAGCTGTTTTTT.